Presented here are 20 T cell receptor beta chains from one specimen sequenced in a study of T-cell reconstitution after alpha-beta-depleted transplantation in children (dated by TCRdb to the mid-2010s). General findings and caveats noted by the study authors: The frequencies of hyperexpanded clones fell over the following months, and after one year, T-cell counts and TCRbeta diversity were mostly attributed to newly produced T cells.

To prepare the library, PCR was applied. The reads were generated on an Illumina HiSeq 2500. To normalize quantification of the TCRbeta repertoire, the TCR libraries were built with molecular barcoding that relied on unique molecular identifiers. Through fastp at Q25 and MiXCR, TCRdb rebuilt clones from the public reads, retaining in-frame beta chains. Entries that share a CDR3 protein sequence are merged under the most common genes and DNA. The sample contains about 300,000 distinct CDR3 sequences, 7.5% to 9% of them found a single time. Jointly, the top ten make up approximately 9.6% of the sample. The antigens of these receptors remain unknown. Taken with the paper, the label for treatment or condition translates to: allogeneic hematopoietic cell transplantation with graft depleted of TCRalphabeta T cells and CD19 B cells. The material sequenced was peripheral blood, taken 360 days after TCRalphabeta/CD19-depleted stem cell transplant. The source is a female patient under 10 years old who had a stem cell transplant for Fanconi anemia, so the T cells may come from the graft donor.

This rearrangement joins TRBV5-6 to TRBJ1-2, with no clear D. The germline CDR1 and CDR2 sequences are SGHDT and YYEEEE. V shed 2 bases and J shed 4 bases, with 12 bases lying between them. The CDR3 has 14 residues. The CDR3 reads CASSLIGRPYGYTF. CDR3 sequence (DNA): TGTGCCAGCAGCTTAATCGGCAGGCCCTATGGCTACACCTTC.

Concerning this clonotype itself: One end of the junction fails to match germline, which may point to a read error. The chain carries TRBV4-1 and TRBJ2-1; possibly TRBD1 for D (6 bases). CDR3 length: 15 residues. CDR1 is MGHRA and CDR2 is YSYEKL in the germline V gene. The chain's CDR3 is CASSPRDIIHNEQFF. Written as DNA, the CDR3 is TGTGCCAGCAGCCCCCGGGACATAATCCACAATGAGCAGTTCTTC.

The chain employs TRBV18 and TRBJ1-6; weak D call: TRBD1 (5 bases). CDR3 size: 14 residues. The germline V gene encodes CDR1 KGHSH and CDR2 LQKENI. Trimming left V 2 bases short and J 9 bases short, with 11 bases between. Written as DNA, the CDR3 is TGTGCCAGCTCACCAGGCAGGGCAGGTTCACCCCTCCACTTT. Translated: CASSPGRAGSPLHF.

In its sample, this clonotype was seen once. The chain is built from TRBV11-2 and TRBJ1-5; D gene unclear. The CDR3 sequence is 13 residues long. V was clipped by 0 bases and J by 5 bases, with 5 bases between them. Germline CDR1 is SGHAT and CDR2 is FQNNGV. In nucleotides, the CDR3 is TGTGCCAGCAGCTTAGAAAACTATCAGCCCCAGCATTTT. Residues: CASSLENYQPQHF.

The CDR3 protein is CASSYLGRAGETQYF. In DNA form, the CDR3 reads TGTGCCAGCAGCTATCTCGGAAGGGCGGGGGAGACCCAGTACTTC. This chain connects TRBV5-5 to TRBJ2-5; possible D gene TRBD2, 6 bases. This CDR3 comprises 15 residues. V dropped 3 bases and J dropped 5 bases, with 17 bases sitting between them. CDR1 is SGHKS and CDR2 is YYEKEE in the germline V gene (reference sequence).

This clonotype came up many times. This chain uses TRBV29-1 with TRBJ2-5; 9 bases agree with TRBD1. With V trimmed by 6 bases and J by 2 bases, 13 bases remained unmatched. CDR1 and CDR2 from the germline V gene are SQVTM and ANQGSEA. There are 16 residues in the CDR3. The chain's CDR3 is CSVGTGPRVGQETQYF. CDR3 DNA sequence: TGCAGCGTCGGGACAGGGCCGAGGGTAGGACAAGAGACCCAGTACTTC.

In this sample, this clonotype turned up a few times. The rearrangement uses TRBV11-2 and TRBJ1-4, with D uncertain. The CDR3 sequence is 15 residues long. Germline CDR1 is SGHAT and CDR2 is FQNNGV. Trimming took off 5 bases at V and 4 bases at J, with 14 bases between the two ends. The CDR3 loop reads CASSRRGGFNEKLFF. CDR3 bases: TGTGCCAGCAGCCGTCGAGGAGGTTTTAATGAAAAACTGTTTTTT.

The chain employs TRBV28 and TRBJ1-3; 11 bases line up with TRBD1. V lost 4 bases and J lost 4; bases outside the gene matches: 6. Germline V gene sequence: CDR1 MDHEN, CDR2 SYDVKM. The CDR3 sequence is 16 residues long. The CDR3 sequence is CASSSRTGGEGNTIYF. As DNA, the CDR3 is TGTGCCAGCAGTTCACGGACAGGGGGCGAGGGAAACACCATATATTTT.

This clonotype was recorded many times. The chain carries TRBV6-5 and TRBJ2-3; no firm D call. This CDR3 has 15 residues. Trimming removed 2 bases from V and 0 bases from J, with 9 bases in between. The V gene's germline CDR1 is MNHEY and CDR2 SVGAGI. The CDR3 loop reads CASSYGQLSTDTQYF. Here the CDR3 DNA reads TGTGCCAGCAGTTACGGGCAGCTTAGCACAGATACGCAGTATTTT.

At least ten counts were recorded for this clonotype. This chain links TRBV7-8 with TRBJ1-2; possible D gene TRBD1, 6 bases. Germline assignment: CDR1 SGHVS and CDR2 FQNEAQ. Deletions cut 3 bases from V and 1 base from J, with 15 bases between. This CDR3 comprises 16 residues. The CDR3 region is CASSFRGNRVNYGYTF. CDR3 in DNA: TGTGCCAGCAGCTTTAGGGGAAACAGGGTTAACTATGGCTACACCTTC.

The sample holds many counts of this clonotype. The rearrangement links TRBV11-2 to TRBJ2-7; D gene uncertain. Trimming removed 0 bases at V and 2 bases at J, with 8 bases between. Germline V gene data show CDR1 as SGHAT and CDR2 as FQNNGV. CDR3 size: 14 residues. CDR3 DNA sequence: TGTGCCAGCAGCTTAGAGGCAGAAACCTACGAGCAGTACTTC. Amino acid sequence: CASSLEAETYEQYF.

This clonotype has a count of ten or more. This chain joins TRBV29-1 and TRBJ2-7, with D uncertain. Trimming shortened V by 7 bases and J by 2 bases, and 12 bases separated the two germline ends. This CDR3 is built from 12 residues. From germline, CDR1 is SQVTM and CDR2 ANQGSEA. CDR3 DNA: TGCAGCGCTATTGACAAGACCTACGAGCAGTACTTC. Residues: CSAIDKTYEQYF.

This clonotype came up many times. The chain uses TRBV27 and TRBJ2-7; D unclear. This CDR3 is built from 12 residues. V lost 3 bases and J 6 bases, leaving 9 bases between the germline ends. The V gene's germline CDR1 is MNHEY and CDR2 SMNVEV (reference sequence). The CDR3 is CASSFPGREQYF. CDR3 DNA: TGTGCCAGCAGTTTCCCGGGCCGCGAGCAGTACTTC.

This clonotype was counted only a few times. The genes are TRBV20-1 and TRBJ1-5; perhaps TRBD1 as D (6 bases). V lost 4 bases to trimming and J lost 5 bases, with 12 bases between them. Looked up from germline, CDR1 is DFQATT and CDR2 is SNEGSKA (reference sequence). The CDR3 loop spans 13 amino acids. In nucleotides, the CDR3 is TGCAGTGCTATGGGGGGCGGGTATCAGCCCCAGCATTTT. Its protein is CSAMGGGYQPQHF.

This clonotype was observed at least ten times. V is TRBV7-9 and J is TRBJ2-7, with D unclear. Germline assignment: CDR1 SEHNR and CDR2 FQNEAQ (reference sequence). This CDR3 comprises 13 residues. The germline V and J ends were trimmed by 2 bases and 3 bases, with 8 bases remaining between them. CDR3 sequence reads: CASSLKGFYEQYF. The CDR3 coding sequence is TGTGCCAGCAGCTTAAAAGGATTCTACGAGCAGTACTTC.

This clonotype turned up a few times. The gene calls are TRBV3-1 and TRBJ2-5; 7 bases align to TRBD1. Germline lookup yields CDR1 LGHDT and CDR2 YNNKEL (reference sequence). CDR3 length: 15 residues. The trim removed 0 bases at V and 4 bases at J, leaving 5 bases unmatched. CDR3 sequence (DNA): TGTGCCAGCAGCCAAGACGAGGGGGCGGGAGAGACCCAGTACTTC. Its translation is CASSQDEGAGETQYF.

This clonotype was picked up a small number of times. The chain links TRBV2 to TRBJ2-5; D unclear. The CDR3 spans 15 residues. Germline CDR1 is SNHLY and CDR2 is FYNNEI. The ends were cut back, 5 bases at V and 4 bases at J, with 17 bases in the middle. The CDR3 here is CASSPEGWPLETQYF. The CDR3 DNA reads as TGTGCCAGCAGTCCCGAAGGGTGGCCCCTAGAGACCCAGTACTTC.

This clonotype was observed a few times. The chain carries TRBV5-1 and TRBJ2-1; 12 nucleotides agree with TRBD1. Germline assignment: CDR1 SGHRS and CDR2 YFSETQ. The CDR3 has 15 amino acids. V shed 1 base and J 10 bases; nucleotides not matched to a gene: 6. CDR3 nucleotides: TGCGCCAGCAGCTTGAGGGGGACAGGGGGCGGAGAGCAGTTCTTC. Protein: CASSLRGTGGGEQFF. Based on the CDR3 plus reference TRBV5-1 and TRBJ2-1, the full variable domain is KAGVTQTPRYLIKTRGQQVTLSCSPISGHRSVSWYQQTPGQGLQFLFEYFSETQRNKGNFPGRFSGRQFSNSRSEMNVSTLELGDSALYLCASSLRGTGGGEQFFGPGTRLTVL.

This clonotype has ten or more counts. The chain combines TRBV7-3 with TRBJ1-1, with 8 bases aligning to TRBD1. CDR3 length equals 13 residues. Looked up from germline, CDR1 is SGHTA and CDR2 is FQGTGA. Trimming removed 3 bases from V and 4 bases from J; junction bases left unmatched: 1. CDR3 loop: CASSFTGGTEAFF. The CDR3 DNA reads as TGTGCCAGCAGCTTTACAGGGGGCACTGAAGCTTTCTTT.

This clonotype appeared many times. The chain joins TRBV20-1 to TRBJ2-2; maybe TRBD1 (6 bases). CDR1 is DFQATT, CDR2 SNEGSKA, per germline (reference sequence). There are 13 residues in the CDR3. The germline V and J ends were trimmed by 5 bases and 6 bases, with 13 bases remaining between them. CDR3 DNA: TGCAGTGCTTTAAAACAGGGCCCCGGGGAGCTGTTTTTT. This encodes CSALKQGPGELFF.